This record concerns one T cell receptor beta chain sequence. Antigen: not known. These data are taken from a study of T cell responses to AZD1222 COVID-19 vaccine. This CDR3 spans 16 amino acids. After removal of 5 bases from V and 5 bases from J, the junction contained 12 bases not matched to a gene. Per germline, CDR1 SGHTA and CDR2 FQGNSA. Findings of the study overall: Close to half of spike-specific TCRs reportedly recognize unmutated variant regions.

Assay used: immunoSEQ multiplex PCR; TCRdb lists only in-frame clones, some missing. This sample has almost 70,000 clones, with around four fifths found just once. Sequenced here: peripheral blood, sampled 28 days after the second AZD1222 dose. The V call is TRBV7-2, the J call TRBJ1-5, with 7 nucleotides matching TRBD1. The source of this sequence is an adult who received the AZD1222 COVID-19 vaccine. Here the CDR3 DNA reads TGTGCCAGCAGCCGGTATACAGGGGCCGGGTATCAGCCCCAGCATTTT. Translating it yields CASSRYTGAGYQPQHF. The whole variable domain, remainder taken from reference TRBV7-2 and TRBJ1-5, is GAGVSQSPSNKVTEKGKDVELRCDPISGHTALYWYRQSLGQGLEFLIYFQGNSAPDKSGLPSDRFSAERTGGSVSTLTIQRTQQEDSAVYLCASSRYTGAGYQPQHFGDGTRLSIL.